Listed below are T cell receptor beta chains from one sample, sequenced in a study of CD8+ T cells in alopecia areata. The protocol was immunoSEQ multiplex PCR, while the TCRdb copy is restricted to in-frame clones and leaves out a portion. There are about 200,000 clones in the sample; nearly 60% occur only once, and 5.5% lies in the top ten. The specimen comprised CD4+ T cells sorted from blood, sampled at week 24, from a patient treated with tofacitinib. The receptors shown here come from a human donor with alopecia areata. CDR3s include the opening cysteine and the closing phenylalanine or tryptophan. The order of the fields is J gene, V gene, D gene, clone size, CDR3 protein, CDR3 DNA. The D gene is left open where the match is weak. The listing skips clone size in some rows; elsewhere it reads once, few, many or a size class.

>TRBJ1-2|TRBV7-9|NA|few
CASSQQRDGITF
TGTGCCAGCAGCCAACAAAGGGACGGGATCACCTTC
>TRBJ1-1|TRBV4-1|TRBD1|few
CASSQADRENTEAFF
TGCGCCAGCAGCCAAGCGGACAGGGAGAACACTGAAGCTTTCTTT
>TRBJ2-5|TRBV5-1|NA|few
CASRTGPVETQYF
TGCGCCAGCAGGACGGGACCAGTAGAGACCCAGTACTTC
>TRBJ2-1|TRBV2|TRBD1|few
CASRSLTGDKYNEQFF
TGTGCCAGCAGGTCTCTGACAGGGGACAAATACAATGAGCAGTTCTTC
>TRBJ2-7|TRBV4-1|TRBD2|few
CASSQGLAREQYF
TGCGCCAGCAGCCAAGGACTAGCGCGCGAGCAGTACTTC
>TRBJ1-2|TRBV30|NA|NA
CAWGPGPYYGYTF
TGTGCCTGGGGCCCCGGGCCGTACTATGGCTACACCTTC
>TRBJ2-7|TRBV18|NA|NA
CASSNGYEQYF
TGTGCCAGCTCCAACGGCTACGAGCAGTACTTC
>TRBJ1-1|TRBV6-1|TRBD1|NA
CASRRGQGIAEAFF
TGTGCCAGCAGGAGGGGACAGGGTATCGCTGAAGCTTTCTTT
>TRBJ1-1|TRBV18|NA|few
CASSPPGGRAVSEAFF
TGTGCCAGCTCACCACCGGGGGGACGGGCAGTTTCTGAAGCTTTCTTT
>TRBJ2-4|TRBV7-2|TRBD1|NA
CASSYFPGQGNIQYF
TGTGCCAGCAGCTATTTTCCGGGACAGGGAAACATTCAGTACTTC
>TRBJ1-2|TRBV5-6|NA|once
CASSAGDNYGYTF
TGTGCCAGCAGCGCGGGCGATAACTATGGCTACACCTTC
>TRBJ2-1|TRBV7-2|TRBD1|NA
CASRPGQGGIYNEQFF
TGTGCCAGCAGGCCGGGACAGGGAGGGATATACAATGAGCAGTTCTTC
>TRBJ1-5|TRBV9|TRBD1|NA
CASSGPGQGGQPQHF
TGTGCCAGCAGCGGTCCTGGACAGGGAGGTCAGCCCCAGCATTTT
>TRBJ1-2|TRBV6-5|NA|NA
CASSYLKPSIVYGYTF
TGTGCCAGCAGTTACCTCAAACCTTCGATAGTCTATGGCTACACCTTC
>TRBJ1-1|TRBV30|TRBD1|NA
CAWSRTGNTEAFF
TGTGCCTGGAGTCGGACAGGGAACACTGAAGCTTTCTTT
>TRBJ1-4|TRBV7-9|NA|few
CASSRGAGNEKLFF
TGTGCCAGCAGCCGAGGGGCCGGAAATGAAAAACTGTTTTTT
>TRBJ2-5|TRBV2|NA|NA
CASSAPATGKSYF
TGTGCCAGCAGTGCTCCGGCGACCGGCAAGTCGTACTTC
>TRBJ2-1|TRBV28|NA|few
CASSFASGLGGYNEQFF
TGTGCCAGCAGTTTTGCCTCCGGACTAGGGGGATACAATGAGCAGTTCTTC
>TRBJ2-3|TRBV10-3|TRBD2|few
CAISVAGTSVGDTQYF
TGTGCCATCAGTGTTGCCGGGACTAGCGTTGGCGATACGCAGTATTTT
>TRBJ2-3|TRBV7-2|NA|NA
CASSLMAGDTDTQYF
TGTGCCAGCAGCCTAATGGCGGGCGACACAGATACGCAGTATTTT
>TRBJ2-3|TRBV25-1|NA|NA
CASIYGRAEDTQYF
TGTGCCAGCATCTATGGCAGGGCGGAAGATACGCAGTATTTT
>TRBJ2-7|TRBV30|NA|NA
CAWSGLADLSYEQYF
TGTGCCTGGAGTGGGCTAGCAGACCTCTCCTACGAGCAGTACTTC
>TRBJ1-4|TRBV5-1|TRBD1|NA
CASSFQGQGSGEKLFF
TGCGCCAGCAGCTTTCAGGGACAGGGGAGTGGTGAAAAACTGTTTTTT
>TRBJ2-2|TRBV2|NA|NA
CASSANGATGELFF
TGTGCCAGCAGTGCGAACGGAGCCACCGGGGAGCTGTTTTTT
>TRBJ2-7|TRBV5-1|NA|once
CASSLGAYEQYF
TGCGCCAGCAGCTTAGGGGCCTACGAGCAGTACTTC
>TRBJ1-5|TRBV30|NA|few
CAWRTRTGNQPQHF
TGTGCCTGGAGAACCAGGACAGGCAATCAGCCCCAGCATTTT
>TRBJ2-2|TRBV27|NA|NA
CASTNGGRVNTGELFF
TGTGCCAGCACAAACGGCGGTCGTGTAAACACCGGGGAGCTGTTTTTT
>TRBJ2-5|TRBV6-5|TRBD1|NA
CASSYDRGETQYF
TGTGCCAGCAGTTACGACAGGGGTGAGACCCAGTACTTC
>TRBJ1-1|TRBV7-3|NA|NA
CASSSSGNTEAFF
TGTGCCAGCAGCTCCTCAGGGAACACTGAAGCTTTCTTT
>TRBJ1-5|TRBV19|TRBD1|many
CASRIRTGGNQPQHF
TGTGCCAGTAGGATAAGGACAGGAGGCAATCAGCCCCAGCATTTT